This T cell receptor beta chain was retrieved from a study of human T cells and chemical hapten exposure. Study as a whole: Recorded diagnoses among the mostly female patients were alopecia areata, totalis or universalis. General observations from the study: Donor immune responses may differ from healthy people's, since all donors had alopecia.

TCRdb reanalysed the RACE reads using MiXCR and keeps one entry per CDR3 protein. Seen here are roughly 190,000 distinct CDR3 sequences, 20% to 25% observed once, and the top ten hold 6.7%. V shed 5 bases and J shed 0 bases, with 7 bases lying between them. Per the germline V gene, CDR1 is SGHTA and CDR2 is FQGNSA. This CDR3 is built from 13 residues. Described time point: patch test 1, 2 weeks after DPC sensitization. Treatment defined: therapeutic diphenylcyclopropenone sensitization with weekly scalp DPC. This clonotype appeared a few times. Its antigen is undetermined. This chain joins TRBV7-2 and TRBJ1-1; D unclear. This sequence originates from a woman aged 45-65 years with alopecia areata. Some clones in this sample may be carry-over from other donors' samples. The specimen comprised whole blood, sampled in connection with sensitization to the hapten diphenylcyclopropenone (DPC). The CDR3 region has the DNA TGTGCCAGCAGCCCGCGATTGAACACTGAAGCTTTCTTT. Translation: CASSPRLNTEAFF.